This T cell receptor beta chain was sequenced for a study of T cell changes during pregnancy in multiple sclerosis. The assay was immunoSEQ multiplex PCR, and TCRdb's table has in-frame clones only and misses some. This sample has about 69,000 clones, with 85% to 95% found just once. V was clipped by 6 bases and J by 0 bases; unmatched bases: 20. Germline V CDR1 and CDR2: MDHEN, SYDVKM. The CDR3 runs to 20 residues. The sample was peripheral blood, taken in the third trimester of pregnancy. The chain employs TRBV28 and TRBJ1-5, with 7 bases aligning to TRBD1. The receptor's source is a female donor in good health, enrolled as a control in a pregnancy study. The CDR3 DNA follows: TGTGCCAGCAGCCAATCCCTACACAGGGGCCGTACCTATAGCAATCAGCCCCAGCATTTT. Translation gives CASSQSLHRGRTYSNQPQHF.